The 13 T cell receptor beta chains below were found in one sample sequenced in a study of breast tumors, draining lymph nodes, adjacent tissues. Samples came from axillary lymph nodes draining the breast cancer. TCRdb processed the multiplex PCR reads anew with MiXCR; each CDR3 protein has one entry. Here the sample spans around 130,000 distinct CDR3 sequences, 21% being singletons. Sequences were obtained from axillary lymph node tissue. These receptors were taken from a female donor with breast cancer. Some clones in this sample may be carry-over from other donors' samples.

With regard to this clonotype: Just one base apart from a much larger clone, this may be a read error. The chain joins TRBV7-9 to TRBJ1-4; possible D gene TRBD1, 5 bases. The ends were cut back, 5 bases at V and 4 bases at J, with 17 bases in the middle. This CDR3 has 16 amino acids. Germline CDR1 SEHNR, CDR2 FQNEAQ (reference sequence). The CDR3 sequence: CASSGGAGQLNEKLFF. CDR3 coding DNA: TGTGCCAGCAGCGGAGGGGCAGGGCAGCTTAATGAAAAACTGTTTTTT.

This clonotype was counted ten times or more. The rearrangement links TRBV5-8 to TRBJ1-3; D ambiguous. V gave up 2 bases and J gave up 0 bases, with 12 bases separating them. CDR1 SGHTS and CDR2 YDEGEE come from the germline V gene. CDR3 size: 16 residues. CDR3 DNA sequence: TGTGCCAGCAGCTTAGGCGCCGGGATCTCTGGAAACACCATATATTTT. It specifies CASSLGAGISGNTIYF.

This clonotype was observed many times. The chain is built from TRBV9 and TRBJ2-3, with 7 bases lining up with TRBD2. The germline V gene has CDR1 SGDLS and CDR2 YYNGEE. The CDR3 has 16 amino acids. With 4 bases clipped from V and 3 bases from J, the junction kept 11 bases outside the gene matches. The CDR3 loop reads CASSLPRLAATDTQYF. Here the CDR3 DNA reads TGTGCCAGCAGCCTCCCCCGACTAGCAGCTACAGATACGCAGTATTTT.

The table lists this clonotype with a few counts. This chain joins TRBV6-1 and TRBJ2-5; the D is unclear. Per germline, CDR1 MNHNS and CDR2 SASEGT. The CDR3 runs to 15 residues. Between the trimmed V and J ends, which lost 2 bases and 5 bases, there was a span of 15 bases. The CDR3 spells CASSESVGFEETQYF. The DNA of the CDR3 is TGTGCCAGCAGTGAATCAGTGGGATTCGAGGAGACCCAGTACTTC.

This clonotype appeared many times. The chain is built from TRBV5-1 and TRBJ2-3; D gene ambiguous. The V end lost 3 bases, the J end lost 4 bases, and 6 bases lay between the germline ends. This CDR3 has 12 residues. Germline CDR1 is SGHRS and CDR2 is YFSETQ. CDR3 DNA sequence: TGCGCCAGCAGCTCCGAATCAGATACGCAGTATTTT. Protein sequence: CASSSESDTQYF.

The CDR3 sequence is CASASSGTSGRGEQFF. As DNA, the CDR3 is TGTGCCAGCGCGTCCTCCGGGACTAGCGGGAGAGGTGAGCAGTTCTTC. The chain carries TRBV28 and TRBJ2-1; 14 nucleotides agree with TRBD2. Germline lookup yields CDR1 MDHEN and CDR2 SYDVKM. This CDR3 has 16 amino acids. V lost 8 bases to trimming and J lost 9 bases; unmatched junction nucleotides: 12.

This clonotype showed up many times. In DNA, the CDR3 is TGCAGTGCCCCCTCAACAGGGGGAAGGGGTAATTCACCCCTCCACTTT. It translates to CSAPSTGGRGNSPLHF. The chain has TRBV20-1 and TRBJ1-6, with 8 bases aligning to TRBD1. The ends lost 6 bases at V and 6 bases at J; junction bases unmatched: 13. The CDR3 spans 16 residues. CDR1 and CDR2 (germline): DFQATT, SNEGSKA (reference sequence).

This clonotype was found a few times. The V gene is TRBV28, the J gene TRBJ2-3; 7 nucleotides match TRBD2. Germline V gives CDR1 MDHEN, CDR2 SYDVKM. V gave up 8 bases and J gave up 0 bases; unmatched junction bases: 20. The CDR3 consists of 19 residues. The CDR3 DNA sequence: TGTGCCAGCGCCGGGGGGTGGGCAGGAGGGAAATCTAGCACAGATACGCAGTATTTT. Its protein is CASAGGWAGGKSSTDTQYF.

The chain couples TRBV6-1 to TRBJ1-5, with D unresolved. Germline values: CDR1 MNHNS, CDR2 SASEGT. Trimming took off 4 bases at V and 4 bases at J, with 11 bases between the two ends. The CDR3 totals 14 residues. The CDR3 loop is CASSGVSENQPQHF. The CDR3 DNA is TGTGCCAGCAGTGGAGTTTCGGAAAATCAGCCCCAGCATTTT.

This chain connects TRBV5-1 to TRBJ2-1, with 10 bases aligning to TRBD2. Germline V CDR1 and CDR2: SGHRS, YFSETQ. The CDR3 totals 16 residues. V lost 0 bases to trimming and J lost 8 bases; unmatched junction nucleotides: 8. CDR3: CASSLALAGERDEQFF. CDR3 DNA sequence: TGCGCCAGCAGCTTGGCTCTAGCGGGAGAACGGGATGAGCAGTTCTTC. The full variable domain, with the rest looked up from reference TRBV5-1 and TRBJ2-1, is KAGVTQTPRYLIKTRGQQVTLSCSPISGHRSVSWYQQTPGQGLQFLFEYFSETQRNKGNFPGRFSGRQFSNSRSEMNVSTLELGDSALYLCASSLALAGERDEQFFGPGTRLTVL.

This clonotype came up many times. V gene TRBV20-1 combines with J gene TRBJ2-1, with 11 positions matching TRBD2. Germline V gene sequence: CDR1 DFQATT, CDR2 SNEGSKA (reference sequence). Trimming took 5 bases from V and 7 from J; bases not matched to a gene: 10. The CDR3 loop spans 15 amino acids. The CDR3 region has the DNA TGCAGTGCTCCCTCACTAGCGGGAGCTCGAAATGAGCAGTTCTTC. As protein: CSAPSLAGARNEQFF.

This clonotype was recorded at least ten times. V usage is TRBV27 and J usage is TRBJ2-7; 7 bases agree with TRBD2. Looked up from germline, CDR1 is MNHEY and CDR2 is SMNVEV (reference sequence). The trim removed 2 bases at V and 4 bases at J, leaving 5 bases unmatched. The CDR3 extends over 14 amino acids. This CDR3 is CASSLAGAAYEQYF. Written as DNA, the CDR3 is TGTGCCAGCAGTTTAGCGGGAGCAGCTTACGAGCAGTACTTC.

This clonotype was picked up many times. This chain uses TRBV5-1 with TRBJ1-6; TRBD1 is a possible D gene (5 bases). The CDR3 extends over 16 amino acids. Germline CDR1 SGHRS, CDR2 YFSETQ. V dropped 0 bases and J dropped 5 bases, with 12 bases sitting between them. Here the CDR3 reads CASSLDIRENNSPLHF. The CDR3 nucleotides are TGCGCCAGCAGCTTGGATATCAGGGAAAATAATTCACCCCTCCACTTT.